The 32 T cell receptor beta chains below all came from one sample that was sequenced in a study of control samples from healthy donors and cancer patients. Only in-frame clones appear in the TCRdb table, and some are missing; sequencing was by immunoSEQ multiplex PCR. Of more than 50,000 clones in the sample, 88% were seen once. Sequencing used blood. Receptor source: a man aged 45 to 65 in good health.

This clone was seen only once. The rearrangement links TRBV2 to TRBJ1-4, with 7 bases that match TRBD1. The germline V gene has CDR1 SNHLY and CDR2 FYNNEI. Unmatched junction bases numbered 6, after V lost 1 base and J lost 4 bases. The CDR3 runs 16 residues. The DNA for the CDR3 is TGTGCCAGCAGTGAAGGCTTGGGACAGTTTAATGAAAAACTGTTTTTT. Translated: CASSEGLGQFNEKLFF.

This chain connects TRBV18 to TRBJ2-7, with D possibly called TRBD1 or TRBD2 (5 bases each). Trimming shortened V by 6 bases and J by 0 bases, and 12 bases separated the two germline ends. Germline-derived CDR1 and CDR2 are KGHSH and LQKENI. This CDR3 spans 14 amino acids. CDR3 protein: CASSYSGTSYEQYF. The CDR3 bases are TGTGCCAGCTCGTACTCCGGGACCTCCTACGAGCAGTACTTC.

This chain connects TRBV7-2 to TRBJ1-3; TRBD1 is a possible D gene (6 bases). V lost 6 bases and J 4 bases, leaving 16 bases between the germline ends. CDR1 is SGHTA, CDR2 FQGNSA, per germline. CDR3 length: 15 residues. CDR3 region: CASRLMGAEGNTIYF. Here the CDR3 DNA reads TGTGCCAGCAGACTCATGGGGGCGGAGGGAAACACCATATATTTT. Combining the CDR3 with reference TRBV7-2 and TRBJ1-3 gives the whole variable domain GAGVSQSPSNKVTEKGKDVELRCDPISGHTALYWYRQSLGQGLEFLIYFQGNSAPDKSGLPSDRFSAERTGGSVSTLTIQRTQQEDSAVYLCASRLMGAEGNTIYFGEGSWLTVV.

The chain employs TRBV6-5 and TRBJ1-1, with D possibly matching TRBD1 (5 bases). V lost 8 bases and J 3 bases, leaving 13 bases between the germline ends. This CDR3 has 13 residues. Germline loops: CDR1 MNHEY, CDR2 SVGAGI. Here the CDR3 reads CASGDPGHTEAFF. In DNA, the CDR3 is TGTGCCAGCGGGGACCCAGGGCACACTGAAGCTTTCTTT.

The J gene is TRBJ2-5, the V gene TRBV7-3, with no clear D. The CDR3 consists of 13 residues. Per germline, CDR1 SGHTA and CDR2 FQGTGA. V lost 2 bases, J lost 2 bases, and 6 bases lay in between. In DNA, the CDR3 is TGTGCCAGCAGCTTATACCATCAAGAGACCCAGTACTTC. It translates to CASSLYHQETQYF.

This CDR3 is CASSVSSGTGGMDSPLHF. CDR3 sequence (DNA): TGTGCCAGCAGTGTCTCCTCCGGGACAGGGGGCATGGATTCACCCCTCCACTTT. The chain links TRBV28 to TRBJ1-6, with 12 bases lining up with TRBD1. Germline trimming cut 5 bases from V and 8 bases from J; bases unmatched to any gene: 13. The CDR3 contains 18 residues. Germline V lookup: CDR1 MDHEN, CDR2 SYDVKM.

The J gene is TRBJ1-6, the V gene TRBV5-1; D unclear. The CDR3 loop spans 15 amino acids. CDR1 and CDR2 from the germline V gene are SGHRS and YFSETQ. V lost 0 bases and J lost 5, with 9 bases in between. In nucleotides, the CDR3 is TGCGCCAGCAGCTTGGCCGGGAAGGATAATTCACCCCTCCACTTT. Encoded protein: CASSLAGKDNSPLHF. Based on the CDR3 plus reference TRBV5-1 and TRBJ1-6, the full variable domain is KAGVTQTPRYLIKTRGQQVTLSCSPISGHRSVSWYQQTPGQGLQFLFEYFSETQRNKGNFPGRFSGRQFSNSRSEMNVSTLELGDSALYLCASSLAGKDNSPLHFGNGTRLTVT.

The rearrangement joins TRBV28 to TRBJ1-1; TRBD1 is a possible D gene (6 bases). This CDR3 region has 15 residues. Germline lookup yields CDR1 MDHEN and CDR2 SYDVKM. Trimming cost V 4 bases and J 8 bases, with 20 bases left between them. The CDR3 region has the DNA TGTGCCAGCAGTTACCCCGGGGGCCAAAAAAAAGAAGCTTTCTTT. It encodes CASSYPGGQKKEAFF.

The rearrangement links TRBV2 to TRBJ2-3; 9 bases agree with TRBD2. Germline V gene lookup returns CDR1 SNHLY and CDR2 FYNNEI. V gave up 4 bases and J gave up 3 bases; unmatched junction bases: 5. This CDR3 has 15 amino acids. The DNA of the CDR3 is TGTGCCAGCAGTGCGCGAGCGGGAGGTACAGATACGCAGTATTTT. Translation gives CASSARAGGTDTQYF.

The J gene is TRBJ1-6, the V gene TRBV11-3; D is perhaps TRBD1 (6 bases). This CDR3 is built from 15 residues. The V gene's germline CDR1 is SGHNT and CDR2 YENEEA. Between the trimmed V and J ends, which lost 4 bases and 5 bases, there was a span of 12 bases. The CDR3 DNA sequence: TGTGCCAGCAGCTCGGGACAAGGCGATAATTCACCCCTCCACTTT. This encodes CASSSGQGDNSPLHF.

This chain connects TRBV30 to TRBJ1-6; D ambiguous. Germline V gives CDR1 GTSNPN, CDR2 SVGIG (reference sequence). V lost 4 bases to trimming and J lost 0 bases, with 10 bases between them. CDR3 length equals 15 residues. The chain's CDR3 is CAWTDPSSYNSPLHF. The CDR3 nucleotides read TGTGCCTGGACCGACCCGAGCTCCTATAATTCACCCCTCCACTTT.

This chain connects TRBV7-2 to TRBJ2-1, with 7 bases that match TRBD1. V shed 3 bases, J shed 6 bases, and the junction held 2 bases outside the gene matches. The CDR3 runs to 13 residues. Germline V gives CDR1 SGHTA, CDR2 FQGNSA. The CDR3: CASSFGQANEQFF. The CDR3 coding sequence is TGTGCCAGCAGCTTCGGACAGGCCAATGAGCAGTTCTTC.

This chain uses TRBV6-4 with TRBJ1-1, with a weak D call TRBD1 (6 bases). CDR1 and CDR2 (germline): MRHNA, SNTAGT. V gave up 9 bases and J gave up 6 bases, with 20 bases separating them. This CDR3 has 14 amino acids. In DNA, the CDR3 is TGTGCCAGATTACCGGGACACTATAGAGCTGAAGCTTTCTTT. Protein: CARLPGHYRAEAFF.

The DNA of the CDR3 is TGTGCCACCAGTGATCCCGGGACAGGGGTCTACTCCTACAATGAGCAGTTCTTC. It translates to CATSDPGTGVYSYNEQFF. The genes are TRBV24-1 and TRBJ2-1, with 10 bases identical to TRBD1. Germline loops: CDR1 KGHDR, CDR2 SFDVKD. The length of the CDR3 is 18 residues. The V and J ends lost 3 bases and 0 bases, in that order; junction bases with no gene match: 7.

The chain couples TRBV29-1 to TRBJ2-7, with TRBD1 identical over 7 bases. The germline V gene encodes CDR1 SQVTM and CDR2 ANQGSEA. Unmatched junction bases numbered 16, after V lost 4 bases and J lost 4 bases. This CDR3 has 16 residues. The CDR3 protein is CSVGGSKQGRGYEQYF. The CDR3 DNA sequence: TGCAGCGTTGGAGGGAGCAAACAGGGGAGAGGATACGAGCAGTACTTC.

The chain has TRBV12-3 or TRBV12-4 and TRBJ2-2; TRBD2 is a possible D gene (5 bases). V lost 3 bases and J 6 bases, leaving 8 bases between the germline ends. This CDR3 region has 13 residues. The CDR3 coding sequence is TGTGCCAGCAGTTTGACCGGGGCCGGGGAGCTGTTTTTT. Residues: CASSLTGAGELFF.

The chain carries TRBV6-1 and TRBJ2-7, with D possibly matching TRBD2 (6 bases). The CDR3 has 15 residues. Looked up from germline, CDR1 is MNHNS and CDR2 is SASEGT. Deletions cut 2 bases from V and 4 bases from J, with 15 bases between. Here the CDR3 reads CASSERKAGSYEQYF. CDR3 nucleotides: TGTGCCAGCAGTGAAAGAAAGGCGGGGAGTTACGAGCAGTACTTC.

This clone was counted between two and nine times. The chain is built from TRBV11-3 and TRBJ2-5, with 9 bases matching TRBD1. V was pared by 4 bases and J by 4 bases, with 7 bases of the junction left unmatched. There are 15 residues in the CDR3. Germline V gives CDR1 SGHNT, CDR2 YENEEA. Here the CDR3 reads CASSYPQGATETQYF. In DNA, the CDR3 is TGTGCCAGCAGCTACCCACAGGGGGCAACAGAGACCCAGTACTTC.

The rearrangement joins TRBV19 to TRBJ2-7; 11 nucleotides line up with TRBD1. Germline CDR1 reads LNHDA; CDR2 reads SQIVND (reference sequence). The CDR3 sequence is 14 residues long. V lost 7 bases to trimming and J lost 4 bases; unmatched junction nucleotides: 6. For the CDR3, the DNA is TGTGCCAGTACCTCCGGGACAGGGGGTTACGAGCAGTACTTC. Translated: CASTSGTGGYEQYF.

V is TRBV6-5 and J is TRBJ2-5; TRBD2 matches at 11 bases. V gave up 8 bases and J gave up 4 bases; unmatched junction bases: 6. Per germline, CDR1 MNHEY and CDR2 SVGAGI. CDR3 length: 14 amino acids. CDR3 protein: CASSSLAGGETQYF. The CDR3 coding sequence is TGTGCCAGCTCAAGCCTAGCGGGAGGAGAGACCCAGTACTTC.

The chain employs TRBV3-1 (or the pseudogene TRBV3-2) and TRBJ1-2; D perhaps matches TRBD1 (5 bases). Germline V gene lookup returns CDR1 LGHDT and CDR2 YNNKEL (reference sequence). V lost 5 bases to trimming and J lost 8 bases, with 15 bases between them. The CDR3 runs to 13 residues. CDR3 DNA: TGTGCCAGCAGCTGGGGGACTCAAGGGGGCTACACCTTC. Its protein is CASSWGTQGGYTF.

This clone was observed a single time. The V gene is TRBV11-2, the J gene TRBJ1-4; TRBD1 matches at 11 bases. The CDR3 covers 16 residues. CDR1 and CDR2 from the germline V gene are SGHAT and FQNNGV. Trimming cost V 5 bases and J 4 bases; bases outside gene matches: 6. The DNA for the CDR3 is TGTGCCAGCAGCCCTGGACAGGGGGCAAATAATGAAAAACTGTTTTTT. Its translation is CASSPGQGANNEKLFF.

This rearrangement joins TRBV10-3 to TRBJ2-2; possible D gene TRBD1, 7 bases. V was trimmed by 9 bases and J by 4 bases, leaving 12 bases between them. Germline CDR1 is ENHRY and CDR2 is SYGVKD. The CDR3 is 13 amino acids. The CDR3 DNA is TGTGCCATTGGACAGGAGGGCACCGGGGAGCTGTTTTTT. Translated, it gives CAIGQEGTGELFF.

A few counts support this clone. V and J are TRBV6-2 or TRBV6-3 and TRBJ1-3; tentatively, D is TRBD1 (5 bases). Trimming removed 4 bases at V and 0 bases at J, with 10 bases between. CDR1 is MNHEY, CDR2 SVGEGT, per germline. The CDR3 sequence is 15 residues long. In DNA, the CDR3 is TGTGCCAGCAGTTCCCGACAGCTCTCTGGAAACACCATATATTTT. Its translation: CASSSRQLSGNTIYF.

The chain couples TRBV6-1 to TRBJ2-7; D ambiguous. This CDR3 spans 13 amino acids. The germline CDR1 and CDR2 sequences are MNHNS and SASEGT. With 3 bases removed from V and 6 bases from J, the gap between germline ends came to 12 bases. The CDR3 loop is CASSDRVIIEQYF. Written as DNA, the CDR3 is TGTGCCAGCAGTGACCGGGTCATCATCGAGCAGTACTTC.

The chain links TRBV13 to TRBJ2-7; the match to TRBD2 covers 8 bases. This CDR3 is built from 14 residues. CDR1 and CDR2 from the germline V gene are PRHDT and FYEKMQ (reference sequence). V gave up 5 bases and J gave up 3 bases; unmatched junction bases: 6. In DNA form, the CDR3 reads TGTGCCAGCAGCCCCCCCACTAGCGGCTACGAGCAGTACTTC. Translating it yields CASSPPTSGYEQYF.

The V call is TRBV6-5, the J call TRBJ1-5, with unresolved D. Per germline, CDR1 MNHEY and CDR2 SVGAGI. V dropped 4 bases and J dropped 0 bases, with 10 bases sitting between them. The CDR3 contains 15 residues. CDR3 in amino acids: CASSSRGNSNQPQHF. In DNA form, the CDR3 reads TGTGCCAGCAGTTCCAGAGGGAATAGCAATCAGCCCCAGCATTTT.

The chain employs TRBV3-1 (or the pseudogene TRBV3-2) and TRBJ2-7; D call uncertain. The germline gives CDR1 LGHDT, CDR2 YNNKEL (reference sequence). The CDR3 extends over 11 amino acids. V lost 1 base and J 3 bases, leaving 1 base between the germline ends. CDR3 nucleotides: TGTGCCAGCAGCCAAGTCTACGAGCAGTACTTC. Encoded protein: CASSQVYEQYF.

This chain links TRBV27 with TRBJ1-1, with 8 bases that match TRBD1. The CDR3 totals 15 residues. Germline V gives CDR1 MNHEY, CDR2 SMNVEV (reference sequence). J gave up 5 bases and V 8 bases, and 13 bases lay outside the gene matches. CDR3 bases: TGTGCCAGCCGTACTTCAGGGGGCGCTCTGACTGAAGCTTTCTTT. It yields the protein CASRTSGGALTEAFF.

This clone was counted once. The chain carries TRBV5-1 and TRBJ2-7, with TRBD2 matching over 9 bases. The V gene's germline CDR1 is SGHRS and CDR2 YFSETQ. The CDR3 spans 14 residues. Germline trimming cut 4 bases from V and 1 base from J; bases unmatched to any gene: 3. CDR3 loop: CASSALAGSYEQYF. The CDR3, as DNA: TGCGCCAGCAGCGCGCTAGCGGGATCCTACGAGCAGTACTTC.

The chain recombines TRBV2 with TRBJ2-1, with TRBD2 as a possible D gene (5 bases). The V end lost 0 bases, the J end lost 7 bases, and 10 bases lay between the germline ends. Germline CDR1 and CDR2: SNHLY and FYNNEI. The CDR3 is 14 residues long. CDR3 DNA sequence: TGTGCCAGCAGTGAAGCGCTGAGGGCAAATGAGCAGTTCTTC. Residues: CASSEALRANEQFF.

This rearrangement joins TRBV6-5 to TRBJ1-5; 9 bases align to TRBD1. The germline CDR1 and CDR2 sequences are MNHEY and SVGAGI. J gave up 4 bases and V 6 bases, and 4 bases lay outside the gene matches. The CDR3 totals 14 residues. The chain's CDR3 is CASSRTGENQPQHF. DNA for the CDR3: TGTGCCAGCAGCCGGACAGGGGAGAATCAGCCCCAGCATTTT.